The sequence of this TCR beta chain was determined in a study of blood T cells in healthy people across ages. Study outcomes and limitations: Long-lived donors had more naive CD4+ cells and higher diversity than aged donors. As age increased, TCR beta diversity per million T cells fell in a roughly linear fashion. Changes seen in expanded clonotypes were possibly confounded by donor CMV status left unknown.

It was with a sample-barcoded 5' primer and a J-beta primer mix that a second PCR of about 6 to 12 cycles was run. TCRdb re-called the 5' RACE reads with MiXCR, one entry per CDR3 protein. Of about 290,000 distinct CDR3 sequences listed, 27% are singletons. This clonotype was detected a few times. What it recognizes is unknown. Each donor was a healthy Caucasian individual from Russia, aged about 6 to 100. The source is an older woman in good health. Sequenced input: blood.

The CDR3 region has the DNA TGTGCCAGTCACCCCGCCCACGAGTCGCCCCAGCATTTT. It specifies CASHPAHESPQHF. The chain recombines TRBV28 with TRBJ1-5; D gene ambiguous. Germline V CDR1 and CDR2: MDHEN, SYDVKM. V dropped 9 bases and J dropped 9 bases, with 18 bases sitting between them. The CDR3 has 13 residues.